This TCR beta chain was obtained from a study of T cell responses to AZD1222 COVID-19 vaccine. Trimming left V 0 bases short and J 2 bases short, with 18 bases between. Germline CDR1 SGHRS, CDR2 YFSETQ. The CDR3 sequence is 17 residues long. The method was immunoSEQ multiplex PCR; TCRdb's version includes in-frame clones alone and lacks a portion of them. Of 60,000 to 85,000 clones listed, approximately 81% are singletons. The material sequenced was peripheral blood, taken on day 0 of AZD1222 vaccination. The chain links TRBV5-1 to TRBJ2-7; a weak D match, TRBD2 (7 bases). The receptor comes from an adult in good health. The CDR3 DNA follows: TGCGCCAGCAGCTTGGCAGTTGGGGGCGGGAGCACCTACGAGCAGTACTTC. Amino acid sequence: CASSLAVGGGSTYEQYF.